This T cell receptor (beta chain) was obtained from a study of cytomegalovirus exposure and HLA in healthy donors. Notes on the study in general: There were a few CMV-associated chains whose specificity for CMV antigens was confirmed in vitro. Among TCR beta chains, those listed as cytomegalovirus-associated numbered approximately 150.

The CDR3 is made up of 13 amino acids. Germline V gives CDR1 SEHNR, CDR2 FQNEAQ (reference sequence). The V and J ends lost 4 bases and 2 bases respectively, with 9 bases between them. Profiling relied on immunoSEQ multiplex PCR, and the TCRdb table lists in-frame clones only, not all of them. Of about 200,000 clones in the sample, approximately 87% were seen once. On this clone: The target antigen is unknown.

The source of this sequence is a young woman in good health and CMV-seronegative. Sample: PBMCs. The chain has TRBV7-9 and TRBJ2-7; D perhaps matches TRBD1 (5 bases). CDR3 residues: CASSSSGTYEQYF. The CDR3 DNA reads as TGTGCCAGCAGCTCCTCAGGGACCTACGAGCAGTACTTC.